This TCR beta chain was sequenced for a study of control samples from healthy donors and cancer patients. Using immunoSEQ multiplex PCR, the repertoire was profiled, and TCRdb retains in-frame clones only, with some absent. This sample has 70,000 to 80,000 clones, with 84% found just once. This clone was picked up a small number of times. The CDR3 spans 16 residues. V was cut by 1 base and J by 3 bases, with 10 bases left in between. From germline, CDR1 is MNHEY and CDR2 SMNVEV (reference sequence). Material: blood. V usage is TRBV27 and J usage is TRBJ2-6; possible D gene TRBD1, 5 bases. The receptor was derived from a man between 50 and 59 years old in good health. CDR3: CASSLFGARGANVLTF. The CDR3 DNA reads TGTGCCAGCAGTTTATTTGGGGCTCGTGGGGCCAACGTCCTGACTTTC. The variable domain in full, completed from reference TRBV27 and TRBJ2-6, reads EAQVTQNPRYLITVTGKKLTVTCSQNMNHEYMSWYRQDPGLGLRQIYYSMNVEVTDKGDVPEGYKVSRKEKRNFPLILESPSPNQTSLYFCASSLFGARGANVLTFGAGSRLTVL.